This T cell receptor beta chain was sequenced for a study of cytomegalovirus exposure and HLA in healthy donors (dated by TCRdb to the late 2010s). Broadly, across the study: According to a later analysis, one platform produced both the roughly 130 validation repertoires and the 730 or so repertoires of the first cohort. High-throughput TCR immunosequencing, statistical association of individual TCRs with disease status, and machine learning were combined to predict cytomegalovirus infection status. A separate validation cohort of roughly 110 different subjects was used in addition to the 666-subject first cohort. The study aimed to test whether cataloging public T cell receptors could reveal signatures of past pathogen exposure.

Comments on this clone: Its specific antigen is unknown. Within one base of it there is no much larger clone, and no base qualities were kept.

The study at large found these results: The study listed around 160 TCR beta chains as associated with cytomegalovirus. The classifier was reported to diagnose cytomegalovirus status with high specificity and sensitivity in both the original cohort and the validation cohort. Of the cluster scores, roughly 95% were above 0 in a later analysis, which found that TCRs clustered in the first cohort also tended to co-occur in the 120 or so validation repertoires. A few of the identified cytomegalovirus-associated TCR beta chains were confirmed in vitro to be specific for cytomegalovirus antigens. The authors suggested that the approach could potentially be extended to other disease states and immunological phenotypes. All 120 or so repertoires were used to score co-occurrence in the validation cohort in a later analysis, because that analysis had no HLA typing for the cohort. Across donors, most TCR sequences were observed very rarely, whereas some public TCRs were present in many individuals.

The method behind the library was the immunoSEQ multiplex PCR assay. The source study handled its data this way. A statistical classification framework was built for diagnosing cytomegalovirus status from the catalog of TCR beta chain sequences. TCRdb took over this immuneACCESS table, retaining in-frame rearrangements with V and J assigned. Such tables are incomplete; in checked studies, under half of the missing clones stem from an unresolved V gene, and the remainder is unexplained. V and J calls plus clone size are reproduced from that table; the DNA served to infer D and trimming. This sample is represented by about 200,000 clones; around 80% of them were singletons. The ten largest clones add up to under 15% of the sample. Separate from the roughly 650-subject first cohort, the validation cohort of 120 subjects was the group to which the donors belonged. V loses 5 bases, J loses 0 bases, and the germline ends lie 12 bases apart. Including the terminal cysteine and phenylalanine, the CDR3 comprises 16 residues. Solely the CDR3 DNA is kept, with 48 bases framed from the first base. Reading the germline V gene gives CDR1 SGHRS and CDR2 YFSETQ.

The sequence came from a woman in her thirties in good health and CMV-seropositive. The rearrangement combines TRBV5-1 with TRBJ2-6; a tentative D call is TRBD1 (6 bases match). Sequencing used PBMCs. The CDR3 protein: CASRQGLSSGANVLTF. The DNA reads TGCGCCAGCAGGCAGGGGCTCTCCTCTGGGGCCAACGTCCTGACTTTC.